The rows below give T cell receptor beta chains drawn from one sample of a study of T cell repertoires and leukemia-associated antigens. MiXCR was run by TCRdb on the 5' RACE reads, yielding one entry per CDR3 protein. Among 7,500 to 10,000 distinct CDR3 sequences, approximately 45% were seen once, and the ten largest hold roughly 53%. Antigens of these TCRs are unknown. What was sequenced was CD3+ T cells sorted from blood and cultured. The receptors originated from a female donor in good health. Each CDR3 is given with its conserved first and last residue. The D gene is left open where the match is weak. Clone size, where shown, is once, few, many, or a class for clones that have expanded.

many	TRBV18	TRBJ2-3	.	CASSSSGSDTQYF	TGTGCCAGCTCTTCGAGCGGGTCAGATACGCAGTATTTT
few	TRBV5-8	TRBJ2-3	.	CASSLFLAGYRGLTDTQYF	TGTGCCAGCAGCCTGTTCCTAGCGGGATACAGGGGGTTGACAGATACGCAGTATTTT
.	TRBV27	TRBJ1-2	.	CASRSNAGALFYGYTF	TGTGCCAGCAGATCTAACGCAGGGGCTCTTTTCTATGGCTACACCTTC
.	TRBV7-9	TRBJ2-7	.	CAGSLASAGRASLNYEQYF	TGTGCCGGCAGCTTAGCGTCAGCCGGCAGGGCTAGCTTGAACTACGAGCAGTACTTC
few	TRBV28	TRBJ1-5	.	CASSLEYSNQPQHF	TGTGCCAGCAGTTTAGAATATAGCAATCAGCCCCAGCATTTT
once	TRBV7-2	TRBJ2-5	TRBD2	CASSWTGGETQYF	TGTGCCAGCAGCTGGACGGGGGGAGAGACCCAGTACTTC
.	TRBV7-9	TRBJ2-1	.	CASSLSLTGNEQFF	TGTGCCAGCAGCCTGTCCTTGACTGGAAATGAGCAGTTCTTC
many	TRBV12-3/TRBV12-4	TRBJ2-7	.	CASSRAVGEQYF	TGTGCCAGCAGTCGGGCCGTAGGGGAGCAGTACTTC
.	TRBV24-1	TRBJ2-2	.	CATSDLSTNTGELFF	TGTGCCACCAGTGATTTGTCAACGAACACCGGGGAGCTGTTTTTT
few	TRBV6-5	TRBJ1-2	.	CASSYSDRTNYGYTF	TGTGCCAGCAGTTACTCGGACCGGACTAACTATGGCTACACCTTC
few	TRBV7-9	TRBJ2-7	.	CASKLDHYEQYF	TGTGCCAGCAAGCTGGACCACTACGAGCAGTACTTC
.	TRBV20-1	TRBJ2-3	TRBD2	CSARGLAGGPVDTQYF	TGCAGTGCTAGGGGACTAGCGGGAGGGCCAGTAGATACGCAGTATTTT
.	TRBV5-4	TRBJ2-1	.	CASSLGPHNEQFF	TGTGCCAGCAGCTTGGGCCCCCACAATGAGCAGTTCTTC
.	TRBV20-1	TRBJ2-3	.	CSARGIGIKGDTQYF	TGCAGTGCTAGAGGGATTGGGATTAAGGGGGATACGCAGTATTTT
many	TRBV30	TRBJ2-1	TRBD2	CAWALRLAGYNEQFF	TGTGCCTGGGCCCTAAGACTAGCGGGGTACAATGAGCAGTTCTTC
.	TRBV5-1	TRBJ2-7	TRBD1	CASSPSSGGGEQYF	TGCGCCAGCAGCCCGTCCTCAGGGGGCGGCGAGCAGTACTTC
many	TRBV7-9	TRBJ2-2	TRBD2	CASSPGTSGTFTGELFF	TGTGCCAGCAGCCCAGGGACTAGCGGGACGTTCACCGGGGAGCTGTTTTTT
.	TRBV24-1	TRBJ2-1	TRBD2	CATSDSAGLAGGHEQFF	TGTGCCACCAGTGATTCAGCAGGACTAGCGGGAGGGCATGAGCAGTTCTTC
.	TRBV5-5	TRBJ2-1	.	CASSLTPFWTGPYNEQFF	TGTGCCAGCAGCTTGACGCCGTTCTGGACGGGCCCCTACAATGAGCAGTTCTTC
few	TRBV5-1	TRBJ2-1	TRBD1	CASKGTGRLAIDEQFF	TGCGCCAGCAAGGGGACAGGGAGGCTAGCGATCGATGAGCAGTTCTTC
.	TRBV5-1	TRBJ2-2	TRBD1	CASSLTGRNTGELFF	TGCGCCAGCAGCCTGACAGGGAGGAACACCGGGGAGCTGTTTTTT
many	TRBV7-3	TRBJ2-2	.	CASSSLQGDGELFF	TGTGCCAGCAGCTCCCTACAGGGTGACGGGGAGCTGTTTTTT
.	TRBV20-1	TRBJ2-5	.	CSAFSLGAAPFVRDQGTQYF	TGCAGTGCTTTCTCGCTCGGGGCTGCTCCCTTTGTTCGTGACCAAGGGACCCAGTACTTC
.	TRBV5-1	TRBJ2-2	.	CASSTDRGGAGELFF	TGCGCCAGCAGCACCGACAGGGGAGGGGCCGGGGAGCTGTTTTTT
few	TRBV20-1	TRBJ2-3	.	CSATQARSTDTQYF	TGCAGTGCTACGCAGGCACGGAGCACAGATACGCAGTATTTT
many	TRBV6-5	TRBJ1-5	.	CASRLGPNSNQPQHF	TGTGCCAGCAGATTGGGACCTAATAGCAATCAGCCCCAGCATTTT
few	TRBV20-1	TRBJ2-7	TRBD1	CSARDFAQGNEQYF	TGCAGTGCTAGAGATTTCGCACAGGGGAACGAGCAGTACTTC
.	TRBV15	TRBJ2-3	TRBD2	CAASRLAGGSDTQYF	TGTGCCGCCAGCAGACTAGCGGGAGGTTCAGATACGCAGTATTTT
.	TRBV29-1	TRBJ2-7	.	CSVGYNFYEQYF	TGCAGCGTTGGTTACAACTTTTACGAGCAGTACTTC
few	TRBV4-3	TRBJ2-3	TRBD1	CASSQEWTGLGTDTQYF	TGCGCCAGCAGCCAAGAGTGGACAGGGTTGGGCACAGATACGCAGTATTTT
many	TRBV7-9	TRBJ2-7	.	CASSLVDSPYEQYF	TGTGCCAGCAGCTTAGTCGACAGTCCCTACGAGCAGTACTTC
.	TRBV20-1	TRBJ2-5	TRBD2	CGPRGASGRVKTQYF	TGCGGTCCCCGGGGGGCTAGCGGGAGAGTAAAGACCCAGTACTTC
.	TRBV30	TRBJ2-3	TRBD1	CAWSGPHLQGPSSTDTQYF	TGTGCCTGGAGTGGACCACACCTACAGGGGCCCTCTAGCACAGATACGCAGTATTTT
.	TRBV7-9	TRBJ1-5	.	CASRGAGEYQPQHF	TGTGCCAGCAGGGGGGCAGGGGAGTATCAGCCCCAGCATTTT
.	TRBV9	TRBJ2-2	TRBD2	CASSRTSGRRGSGGELFF	TGTGCCAGCAGTCGGACTAGCGGGAGAAGAGGCTCGGGCGGGGAGCTGTTTTTT
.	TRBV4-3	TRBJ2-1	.	CASSQAPGPPGEQFF	TGCGCCAGCAGCCAAGCCCCGGGCCCACCCGGTGAGCAGTTCTTC
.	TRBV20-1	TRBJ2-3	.	CSARTWTLADTQYF	TGCAGTGCCAGAACTTGGACACTGGCAGATACGCAGTATTTT
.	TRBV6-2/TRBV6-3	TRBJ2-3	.	CASSPGVTSSTDTQYF	TGTGCCAGCAGCCCCGGGGTCACCTCTAGCACAGATACGCAGTATTTT
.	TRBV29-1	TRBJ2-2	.	CSVSAVYSETGELFF	TGCAGCGTGTCTGCAGTTTATAGTGAGACCGGGGAGCTGTTTTTT
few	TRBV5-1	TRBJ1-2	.	CASSMGRWGYTF	TGCGCCAGCAGCATGGGCAGGTGGGGCTACACCTTC
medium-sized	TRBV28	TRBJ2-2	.	CASSPIWWGTGELFF	TGTGCCAGCAGTCCCATTTGGTGGGGGACCGGGGAGCTGTTTTTT
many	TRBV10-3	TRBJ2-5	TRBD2	CAISDRLAGGQETQYF	TGTGCCATCAGTGATAGACTAGCGGGAGGCCAAGAGACCCAGTACTTC
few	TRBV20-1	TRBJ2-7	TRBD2	CSATRLAGALGEQYF	TGCAGTGCTACCAGACTAGCGGGAGCCCTCGGGGAGCAGTACTTC
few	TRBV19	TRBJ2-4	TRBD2	CASQGELAANAKNIQYF	TGTGCCAGTCAAGGGGAACTAGCGGCAAATGCCAAAAACATTCAGTACTTC
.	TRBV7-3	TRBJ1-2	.	CASSSETGDGYTF	TGTGCCAGCAGCTCCGAAACAGGAGACGGCTACACCTTC